This is a list of T cell receptor beta chains from one sample in a study of cytomegalovirus exposure and HLA in healthy donors. Libraries were prepared by immunoSEQ multiplex PCR; TCRdb keeps only in-frame clonotypes and omits some of them. There are approximately 120,000 clones in the sample; 80% occur only once, and roughly 1.2% lies in the top ten. The specimen sequenced was PBMCs. These receptor sequences come from a female donor in good health and CMV-seronegative. The CDR3 runs from the conserved cysteine through the conserved F or W. Each record gives: V gene, D gene, J gene, CDR3 protein. The D gene is left open where the match is weak.

V: TRBV9; D: -; J: TRBJ2-5; CDR3: CASSVGGRQETQYF
V: TRBV28; D: TRBD2; J: TRBJ2-4; CDR3: CASSFLSAGEAKNIQYF
V: TRBV6-5; D: -; J: TRBJ1-1; CDR3: CASSYLLGPNTEAFF
V: TRBV4-1; D: TRBD2; J: TRBJ2-7; CDR3: CASSRGSGNYEQYF
V: TRBV19; D: TRBD1; J: TRBJ1-3; CDR3: CASSMDRGPSSSGNTIYF
V: TRBV5-1; D: TRBD1; J: TRBJ2-7; CDR3: CASSWGGGQGRTYEQYF
V: TRBV6-5; D: -; J: TRBJ1-5; CDR3: CASSQTGGPQPQHF
V: TRBV30; D: TRBD1; J: TRBJ1-5; CDR3: CAWAQGANQPQHF
V: TRBV11-2; D: TRBD2; J: TRBJ2-7; CDR3: CASSSGGSSYEQYF
V: TRBV15; D: -; J: TRBJ2-5; CDR3: CATSSRGRETQYF
V: TRBV7-6; D: TRBD2; J: TRBJ2-1; CDR3: CASSFTGGVYDEQFF
V: TRBV4-1; D: -; J: TRBJ2-7; CDR3: CASSQEQGLDEQYF
V: TRBV27; D: -; J: TRBJ2-1; CDR3: CANPRRVGQTYNEQFF
V: TRBV6-1; D: TRBD1; J: TRBJ2-1; CDR3: CASTTTGGSYNEQFF
V: TRBV20-1; D: -; J: TRBJ2-5; CDR3: CSARRRETQYF
V: TRBV30; D: -; J: TRBJ1-5; CDR3: CAWNSRQGLQPQHF
V: TRBV5-1; D: TRBD1; J: -; CDR3: CASSLARTGRGGSSYEQYF
V: TRBV11-2; D: -; J: TRBJ1-3; CDR3: CASSPGASSGNTIYF
V: TRBV7-3; D: TRBD2; J: TRBJ2-1; CDR3: CASSLYGVRGSGNEQFF
V: TRBV18; D: -; J: TRBJ2-3; CDR3: CASSPLGSTDTQYF
V: TRBV30; D: -; J: TRBJ1-4; CDR3: CAWSSAGRPTNEKLFF
V: TRBV2; D: -; J: TRBJ2-1; CDR3: CASRGAATYNEQFF
V: TRBV11-2; D: -; J: TRBJ2-7; CDR3: CASSNGLVYEQYF
V: TRBV6-1; D: TRBD2; J: TRBJ2-5; CDR3: CASRDSLRGETQYF
V: TRBV7-8; D: -; J: TRBJ1-3; CDR3: CASLGGISIRITIYF
V: TRBV5-4; D: TRBD2; J: TRBJ2-1; CDR3: CASSFPSGGTYNEQFF